This record concerns one T cell receptor beta chain sequence. These data belong to a study of CD8+ T cells in alopecia areata. As the sequencing template, cDNA was produced by extracting RNA and reverse transcribing it. Clones were sequenced by immunoSEQ multiplex PCR, and TCRdb holds only the in-frame ones, with some missing. The data contain fewer than 80,000 clones, approximately 60% of them singletons. Cell sorting on a FACSAria was used to separate CD4+ and CD8+ T cells from the PBMCs. This clonotype was obtained from a human donor with alopecia areata. Material: CD8+ T cells sorted from blood, obtained at week 0.

Written as DNA, the CDR3 is TGTGCCAGCAGCTCGGCGGACCACCAAGAGACCCAGTACTTC. This gives the protein CASSSADHQETQYF. The chain uses TRBV7-2 and TRBJ2-5; D unclear. CDR3 length: 14 amino acids. Per the germline V gene, CDR1 is SGHTA and CDR2 is FQGNSA. V lost 4 bases to trimming and J lost 0 bases, with 9 bases between them.